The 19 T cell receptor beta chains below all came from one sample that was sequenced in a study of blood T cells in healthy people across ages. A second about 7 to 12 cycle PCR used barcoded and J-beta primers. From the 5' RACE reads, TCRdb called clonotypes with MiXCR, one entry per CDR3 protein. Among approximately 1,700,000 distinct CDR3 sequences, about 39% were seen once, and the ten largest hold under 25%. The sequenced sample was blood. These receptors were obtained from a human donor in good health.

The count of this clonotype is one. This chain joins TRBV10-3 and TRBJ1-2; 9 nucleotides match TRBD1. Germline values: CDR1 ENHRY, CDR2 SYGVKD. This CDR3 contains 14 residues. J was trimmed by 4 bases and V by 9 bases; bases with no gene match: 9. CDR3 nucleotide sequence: TGTGCCATGTCGGGACAGGGAGGCCCCTATGGCTACACCTTC. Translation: CAMSGQGGPYGYTF.

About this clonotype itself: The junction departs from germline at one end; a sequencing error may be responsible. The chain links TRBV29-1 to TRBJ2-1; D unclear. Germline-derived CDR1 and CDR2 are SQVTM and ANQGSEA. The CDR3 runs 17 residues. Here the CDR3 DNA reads TGCAGCGTTGAAGTCTGGGTGCGCACCCTTCCCTACAATGCGCAGTTCTTC. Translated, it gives CSVEVWVRTLPYNAQFF.

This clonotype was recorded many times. DNA for the CDR3: TGTGCCAGCAGCTTAACCCCCTACGAGCAGTACTTC. It encodes CASSLTPYEQYF. V and J are TRBV7-2 and TRBJ2-7; unclear D gene. Germline assignment: CDR1 SGHTA and CDR2 FQGNSA. V lost 2 bases, J lost 2 bases, and 4 bases lay in between. The CDR3 spans 12 residues.

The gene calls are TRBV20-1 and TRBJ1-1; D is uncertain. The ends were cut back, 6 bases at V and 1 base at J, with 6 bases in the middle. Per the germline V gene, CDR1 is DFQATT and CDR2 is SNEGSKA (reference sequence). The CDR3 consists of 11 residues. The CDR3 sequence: CSAPGNTEAFF. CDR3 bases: TGCAGTGCCCCAGGGAACACTGAAGCTTTCTTT.

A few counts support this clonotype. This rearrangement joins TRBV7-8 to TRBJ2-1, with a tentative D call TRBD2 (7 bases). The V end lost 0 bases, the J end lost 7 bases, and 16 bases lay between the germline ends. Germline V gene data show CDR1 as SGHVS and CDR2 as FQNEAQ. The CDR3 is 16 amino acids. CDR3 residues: CASSLARGGLGNEQFF. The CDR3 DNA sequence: TGTGCCAGCAGCTTAGCGAGGGGGGGCTTGGGAAATGAGCAGTTCTTC.

Here the CDR3 reads CASSPQLDSSGTQYF. As DNA, the CDR3 is TGTGCCAGCAGCCCACAGCTAGACAGCTCGGGGACCCAGTACTTC. The chain combines TRBV5-5 with TRBJ2-5; TRBD1 might be the D (5 bases). The CDR3 contains 15 residues. V dropped 4 bases and J dropped 7 bases, with 20 bases sitting between them. The germline CDR1 and CDR2 sequences are SGHKS and YYEKEE (reference sequence).

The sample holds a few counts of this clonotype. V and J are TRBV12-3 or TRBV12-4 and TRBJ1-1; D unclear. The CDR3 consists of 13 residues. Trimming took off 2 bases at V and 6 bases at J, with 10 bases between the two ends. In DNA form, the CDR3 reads TGTGCCAGCAGTTTATGGGAGAGGGCTGAAGCTTTCTTT. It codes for CASSLWERAEAFF.

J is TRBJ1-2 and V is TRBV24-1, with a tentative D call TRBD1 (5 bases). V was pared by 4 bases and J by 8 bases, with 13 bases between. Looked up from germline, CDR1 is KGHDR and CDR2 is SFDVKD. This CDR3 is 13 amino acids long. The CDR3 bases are TGTGCCACCAGTGACTCACTCAGGGACGGCTACACCTTC. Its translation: CATSDSLRDGYTF.

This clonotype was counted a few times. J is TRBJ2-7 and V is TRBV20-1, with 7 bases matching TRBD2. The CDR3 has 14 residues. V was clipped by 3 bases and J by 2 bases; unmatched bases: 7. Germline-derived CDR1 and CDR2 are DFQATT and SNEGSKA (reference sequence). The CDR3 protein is CSASPGLRTYEQYF. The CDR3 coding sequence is TGCAGTGCTAGTCCGGGACTACGTACCTACGAGCAGTACTTC.

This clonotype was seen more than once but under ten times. CDR3 region: CASSPDRGYPSGANVLTF. CDR3 DNA: TGTGCCAGCAGCCCAGACAGGGGGTACCCCTCTGGGGCCAACGTCCTGACTTTC. This chain uses TRBV7-2 with TRBJ2-6; 9 nucleotides agree with TRBD1. J gave up 0 bases and V 5 bases, and 8 bases lay outside the gene matches. Germline V gene sequence: CDR1 SGHTA, CDR2 FQGNSA. The CDR3 totals 18 residues.

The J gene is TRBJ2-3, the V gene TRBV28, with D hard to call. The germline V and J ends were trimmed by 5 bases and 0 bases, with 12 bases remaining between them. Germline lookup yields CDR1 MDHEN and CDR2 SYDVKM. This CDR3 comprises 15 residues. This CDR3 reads CASSLYGDSTDTQYF. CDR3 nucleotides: TGTGCCAGCAGTCTGTACGGCGACAGCACAGATACGCAGTATTTT.

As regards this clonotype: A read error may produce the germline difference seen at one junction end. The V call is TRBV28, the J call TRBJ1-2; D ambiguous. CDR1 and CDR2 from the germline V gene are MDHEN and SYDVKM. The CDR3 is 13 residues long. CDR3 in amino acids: CASSLLGFNGHTF. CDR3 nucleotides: TGTGCCAGCAGTTTACTGGGGTTCAATGGCCACACCTTC.

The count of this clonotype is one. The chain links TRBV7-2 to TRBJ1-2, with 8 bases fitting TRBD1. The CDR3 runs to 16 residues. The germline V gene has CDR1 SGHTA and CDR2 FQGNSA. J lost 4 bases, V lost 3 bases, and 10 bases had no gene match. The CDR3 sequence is CASSLLSPGGGYGYTF. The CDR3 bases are TGTGCCAGCAGCTTGCTTTCTCCAGGGGGCGGCTATGGCTACACCTTC. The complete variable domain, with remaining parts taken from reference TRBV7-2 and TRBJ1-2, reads GAGVSQSPSNKVTEKGKDVELRCDPISGHTALYWYRQSLGQGLEFLIYFQGNSAPDKSGLPSDRFSAERTGGSVSTLTIQRTQQEDSAVYLCASSLLSPGGGYGYTFGSGTRLTVV.

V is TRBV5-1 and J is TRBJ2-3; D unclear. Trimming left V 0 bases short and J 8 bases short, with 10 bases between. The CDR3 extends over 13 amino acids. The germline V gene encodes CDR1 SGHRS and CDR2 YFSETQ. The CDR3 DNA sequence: TGCGCCAGCAGCTTGGCCGGGCAGAGTACGCAGTATTTT. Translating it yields CASSLAGQSTQYF. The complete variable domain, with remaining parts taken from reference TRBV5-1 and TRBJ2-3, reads KAGVTQTPRYLIKTRGQQVTLSCSPISGHRSVSWYQQTPGQGLQFLFEYFSETQRNKGNFPGRFSGRQFSNSRSEMNVSTLELGDSALYLCASSLAGQSTQYFGPGTRLTVL.

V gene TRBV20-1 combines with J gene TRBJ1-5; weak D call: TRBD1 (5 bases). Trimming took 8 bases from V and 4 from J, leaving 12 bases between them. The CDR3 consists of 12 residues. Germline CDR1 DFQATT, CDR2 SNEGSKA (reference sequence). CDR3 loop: CSLQGENQPQHF. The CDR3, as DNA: TGCAGTTTGCAGGGAGAAAATCAGCCCCAGCATTTT.

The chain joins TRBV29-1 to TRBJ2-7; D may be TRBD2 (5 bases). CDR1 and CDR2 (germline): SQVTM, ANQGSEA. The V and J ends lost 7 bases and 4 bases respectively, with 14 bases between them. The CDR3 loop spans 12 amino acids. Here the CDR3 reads CSALVEGYEQYF. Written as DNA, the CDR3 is TGCAGCGCCCTAGTTGAGGGATACGAGCAGTACTTC.

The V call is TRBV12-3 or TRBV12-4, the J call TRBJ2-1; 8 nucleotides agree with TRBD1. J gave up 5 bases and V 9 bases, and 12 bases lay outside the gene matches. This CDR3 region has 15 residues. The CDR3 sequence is CASSIGRGRHNEQFF. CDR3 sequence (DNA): TGTGCCAGTAGTATCGGCAGGGGGCGACACAATGAGCAGTTCTTC.

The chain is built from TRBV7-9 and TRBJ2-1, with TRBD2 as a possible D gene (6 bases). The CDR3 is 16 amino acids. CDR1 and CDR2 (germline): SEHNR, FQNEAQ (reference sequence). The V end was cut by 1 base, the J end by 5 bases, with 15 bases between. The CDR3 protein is CASSLEGGASHNEQFF. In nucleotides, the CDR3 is TGTGCCAGCAGCTTAGAAGGAGGGGCCTCGCACAATGAGCAGTTCTTC.

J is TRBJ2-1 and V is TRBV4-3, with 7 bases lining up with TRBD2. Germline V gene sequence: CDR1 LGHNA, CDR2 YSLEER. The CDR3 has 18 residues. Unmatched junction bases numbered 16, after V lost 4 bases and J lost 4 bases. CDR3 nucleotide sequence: TGCGCCAGCAGCCTTTATCTAGCCTGGGGGGGTGGATACAATGAGCAGTTCTTC. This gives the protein CASSLYLAWGGGYNEQFF.